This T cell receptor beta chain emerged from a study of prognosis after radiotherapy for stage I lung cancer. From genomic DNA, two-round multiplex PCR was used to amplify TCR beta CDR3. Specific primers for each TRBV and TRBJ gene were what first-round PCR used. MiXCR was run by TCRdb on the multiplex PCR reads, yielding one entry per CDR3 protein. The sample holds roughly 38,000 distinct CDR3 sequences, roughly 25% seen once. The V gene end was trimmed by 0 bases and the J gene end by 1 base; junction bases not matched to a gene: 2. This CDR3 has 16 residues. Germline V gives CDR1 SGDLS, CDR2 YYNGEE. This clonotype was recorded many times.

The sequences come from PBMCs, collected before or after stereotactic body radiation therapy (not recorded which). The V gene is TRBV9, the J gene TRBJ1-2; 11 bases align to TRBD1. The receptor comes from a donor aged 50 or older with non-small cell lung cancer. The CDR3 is CASSVGGQGGNYGYTF. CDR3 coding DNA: TGTGCCAGCAGCGTAGGGGGACAGGGGGGTAACTATGGCTACACCTTC.